The 24 T cell receptor beta chains listed next were all sequenced from one sample in a study of cytomegalovirus exposure and HLA in healthy donors. The PCR used 60 Vbeta and 13 Jbeta primers. Produced via immunoSEQ multiplex PCR; TCRdb's table is partial and in-frame only. The repertoire holds around 100,000 clones, with roughly three fifths as singletons. Sample: PBMCs. All receptors come from a man in his thirties or forties in good health and CMV-seronegative.

The rearrangement uses TRBV7-9 and TRBJ2-5; 12 nucleotides align to TRBD2. V shed 6 bases and J 1 base; nucleotides not matched to a gene: 9. This CDR3 contains 17 residues. CDR1 SEHNR and CDR2 FQNEAQ come from the germline V gene (reference sequence). The DNA for the CDR3 is TGTGCCAGCAGTTCGGGACTAGCGGGCCCGTCCCAAGAGACCCAGTACTTC. Amino acids: CASSSGLAGPSQETQYF. Full variable domain (missing parts from reference TRBV7-9 and TRBJ2-5): DTGVSQNPRHKITKRGQNVTFRCDPISEHNRLYWYRQTLGQGPEFLTYFQNEAQLEKSRLLSDRFSAERPKGSFSTLEIQRTEQGDSAMYLCASSSGLAGPSQETQYFGPGTRLLVL.

The gene calls are TRBV23-1 and TRBJ2-3; D is possibly TRBD1 (6 bases). TRBV23-1 is labeled an ORF, and its function is uncertain. CDR3 length: 16 residues. The ends were cut back, 2 bases at V and 1 base at J, with 13 bases in the middle. The CDR3 here is CASSQRRTDCTDTQYF. CDR3 DNA sequence: TGCGCCAGCAGTCAAAGGCGGACAGATTGCACAGATACGCAGTATTTT.

A word on this clone: At one boundary the junction diverges from the germline segment, which might be a read error. The J gene is TRBJ1-2, the V gene TRBV7-9; D perhaps matches TRBD1 (5 bases). Germline-derived CDR1 and CDR2 are SEHNR and FQNEAQ (reference sequence). CDR3 length: 15 residues. The CDR3 here is CSSSPGPNSGYGYTF. The CDR3 nucleotides are TGTTCCAGCAGCCCTGGACCGAATTCAGGGTATGGCTACACCTTC.

The rearrangement uses TRBV7-8 and TRBJ2-7, with D maybe TRBD1 (5 bases). This CDR3 contains 14 residues. Germline-derived CDR1 and CDR2 are SGHVS and FQNEAQ. Trimming shortened V by 7 bases and J by 0 bases, and 13 bases separated the two germline ends. The CDR3 bases are TGTGCCAGCAACCGACAGCCAAGCTCCTACGAGCAGTACTTC. It translates to CASNRQPSSYEQYF.

For this clone: A junction end diverges from the germline sequence, so it may reflect a read error. This sequence joins TRBV7-9 and TRBJ2-6; D gene ambiguous. The CDR3 has 16 residues. Per germline, CDR1 SEHNR and CDR2 FQNEAQ (reference sequence). The CDR3 sequence: CSSSFGQLSGANVLTF. For the CDR3, the DNA is TGTTCCAGCAGCTTTGGGCAACTCTCTGGGGCCAACGTCCTGACTTTC.

The V call is TRBV27, the J call TRBJ2-7; weak D call: TRBD2 (5 bases). CDR1 MNHEY and CDR2 SMNVEV come from the germline V gene (reference sequence). This CDR3 is 14 amino acids long. V dropped 3 bases and J dropped 3 bases, with 12 bases sitting between them. The CDR3 protein is CASSFLDSSYEQYF. CDR3 in DNA: TGTGCCAGCAGTTTTTTGGACTCCAGCTACGAGCAGTACTTC.

In this sample, this clone turned up a few times. J is TRBJ2-1 and V is TRBV9; TRBD2 agrees at 8 bases. Germline trimming cut 0 bases from V and 3 bases from J; bases unmatched to any gene: 5. Germline CDR1 and CDR2: SGDLS and YYNGEE. The CDR3 contains 16 residues. The CDR3 spells CASSVAVSGDYNEQFF. DNA for the CDR3: TGTGCCAGCAGCGTAGCAGTTAGCGGGGACTACAATGAGCAGTTCTTC.

This clone was found a few times. The rearrangement uses TRBV19 and TRBJ2-2, with TRBD2 matching over 9 bases. This CDR3 is 16 amino acids long. The trim removed 4 bases at V and 4 bases at J, leaving 7 bases unmatched. The germline V gene encodes CDR1 LNHDA and CDR2 SQIVND (reference sequence). The DNA for the CDR3 is TGTGCCAGTAGTACTTCTGCGGGGGGGGGCACCGGGGAGCTGTTTTTT. Residues: CASSTSAGGGTGELFF.

The chain employs TRBV29-1 and TRBJ2-2; 16 nucleotides match TRBD2. This CDR3 is built from 17 residues. After removal of 4 bases from V and 0 bases from J, the junction contained 2 bases not matched to a gene. The germline CDR1 and CDR2 sequences are SQVTM and ANQGSEA. The CDR3 protein is CSVAGTSGRANTGELFF. The CDR3 nucleotides read TGCAGCGTTGCGGGGACTAGCGGGAGGGCGAACACCGGGGAGCTGTTTTTT.

The CDR3 loop is CAISDAAATEAFF. CDR3 bases: TGTGCCATCAGTGATGCAGCGGCCACTGAAGCTTTCTTT. The chain recombines TRBV10-3 with TRBJ1-1; D is unresolved. The CDR3 runs 13 residues. V shed 3 bases and J shed 4 bases, with 9 bases lying between them. CDR1 and CDR2 from the germline V gene are ENHRY and SYGVKD.

The V gene is TRBV5-4, the J gene TRBJ2-6; 9 bases map to TRBD1. CDR3 length equals 17 residues. Germline V gene sequence: CDR1 SGHNT, CDR2 YYREEE (reference sequence). The V and J ends lost 4 bases and 0 bases, in that order; junction bases with no gene match: 5. The CDR3 is CASSRGTGISGANVLTF. CDR3 bases: TGTGCCAGCAGCCGCGGGACAGGGATCTCTGGGGCCAACGTCCTGACTTTC.

The rearrangement uses TRBV25-1 and TRBJ1-2, with D tentatively TRBD1 (6 bases). CDR1 MGHDK and CDR2 SYGVNS come from the germline V gene. The germline V and J ends were trimmed by 8 bases and 8 bases, with 15 bases remaining between them. The CDR3 extends over 12 amino acids. Here the CDR3 DNA reads TGTGCCAGCCAGGTTGGGGACACCGGCTACACCTTC. Translation: CASQVGDTGYTF.

This clone showed up just once. The chain joins TRBV19 to TRBJ2-2; no definite D call. From germline, CDR1 is LNHDA and CDR2 SQIVND (reference sequence). V shed 1 base and J shed 4 bases, with 7 bases lying between them. The CDR3 has 14 residues. The CDR3 coding sequence is TGTGCCAGTAGTATAGGGCTGTTCACCGGGGAGCTGTTTTTT. Translation gives CASSIGLFTGELFF.

The V call is TRBV27, the J call TRBJ2-7; 9 positions agree with TRBD1. The CDR3 spans 15 residues. Trimming cost V 3 bases and J 3 bases; bases outside gene matches: 6. Germline CDR1 reads MNHEY; CDR2 reads SMNVEV (reference sequence). This CDR3 reads CASSFFGTGFYEQYF. CDR3 nucleotides: TGTGCCAGCAGTTTCTTCGGGACAGGGTTCTACGAGCAGTACTTC.

This chain uses TRBV15 with TRBJ2-1; unclear D gene. CDR1 is LNHNV, CDR2 YYDKDF, per germline (reference sequence). V was pared by 0 bases and J by 3 bases, with 6 bases between. The CDR3 sequence is 14 residues long. CDR3 loop: CATSREGLYNEQFF. The CDR3 DNA sequence: TGTGCCACCAGCAGAGAGGGCCTCTACAATGAGCAGTTCTTC.

The chain carries TRBV6-6 and TRBJ2-7, with TRBD2 as a possible D gene (5 bases). The CDR3 totals 12 residues. CDR1 is MNHNY and CDR2 is SVGAGI in the germline V gene (reference sequence). V lost 4 bases, J lost 4 bases, and 8 bases lay in between. The CDR3 spells CASSFGEYEQYF. In DNA form, the CDR3 reads TGTGCCAGCAGTTTTGGGGAGTACGAGCAGTACTTC.

CDR3 protein: CASNPTSGGPTEETQYF. CDR3 sequence (DNA): TGTGCCAGCAACCCGACTAGCGGGGGTCCCACGGAAGAGACCCAGTACTTC. The chain employs TRBV7-9 and TRBJ2-5, with 12 bases that match TRBD2. The CDR3 extends over 17 amino acids. Per germline, CDR1 SEHNR and CDR2 FQNEAQ (reference sequence). V shed 7 bases, J shed 3 bases, and the junction held 12 bases outside the gene matches.

The CDR3 protein is CASSEAALTTYEQYF. In DNA form, the CDR3 reads TGTGCCAGCAGTGAAGCCGCTTTAACAACCTACGAGCAGTACTTC. J is TRBJ2-7 and V is TRBV6-1, with unresolved D. Germline V lookup: CDR1 MNHNS, CDR2 SASEGT. The CDR3 is made up of 15 amino acids. V was clipped by 0 bases and J by 2 bases, with 11 bases between them.

This clone has more than one count but fewer than ten. The rearrangement joins TRBV30 to TRBJ2-5; D is perhaps TRBD1 (5 bases). Trimming stripped 5 bases from V and 2 bases from J, with 6 bases between. Germline V lookup: CDR1 GTSNPN, CDR2 SVGIG (reference sequence). The CDR3 is 11 amino acids. The CDR3 protein is CAWRQQETQYF. The CDR3 region has the DNA TGTGCCTGGCGACAGCAAGAGACCCAGTACTTC.

This chain connects TRBV30 to TRBJ2-3, with 8 positions matching TRBD2. Losses at the gene ends were 0 bases for V and 2 bases for J; bases not matched to a gene: 4. The CDR3 spans 15 residues. Germline CDR1 and CDR2: GTSNPN and SVGIG (reference sequence). Here the CDR3 reads CAWSVTGGPTDTQYF. CDR3 bases: TGTGCCTGGAGTGTAACGGGAGGGCCCACAGATACGCAGTATTTT.

Written as DNA, the CDR3 is TGTGCCTGGAGAGCCTTGGAGGCGTTCAACGAGCAGTACTTC. Its protein is CAWRALEAFNEQYF. V is TRBV30 and J is TRBJ2-7; D might be TRBD2 (5 bases). CDR3 size: 14 residues. The germline V gene has CDR1 GTSNPN and CDR2 SVGIG (reference sequence). V lost 3 bases and J lost 5, with 17 bases in between.

The gene calls are TRBV5-4 and TRBJ1-6, with TRBD1 matching over 11 bases. The CDR3 extends over 17 amino acids. Germline V gene lookup returns CDR1 SGHNT and CDR2 YYREEE (reference sequence). Trimming at V came to 4 bases and at J to 9 bases, leaving 12 bases not matched to a gene. CDR3 protein: CASSPAIGQGAGSPLHF. The CDR3 DNA sequence: TGTGCCAGCAGCCCGGCCATAGGACAGGGGGCTGGTTCACCCCTCCACTTT.

The chain carries TRBV5-6 and TRBJ2-7, with 7 bases identical to TRBD2. CDR1 SGHDT and CDR2 YYEEEE come from the germline V gene. The CDR3 is made up of 13 amino acids. The J segment lost 5 bases and the V segment lost 0 bases, leaving 2 bases of the junction unmatched. CDR3 region: CASSLVGGNEQYF. DNA of the CDR3: TGTGCCAGCAGCTTGGTGGGAGGGAACGAGCAGTACTTC.

This clone was seen a few times. The V gene is TRBV7-9, the J gene TRBJ1-1, with a tentative D call TRBD1 (6 bases). The CDR3 loop spans 15 amino acids. Trimming removed 5 bases at V and 2 bases at J, with 15 bases between. The V gene's germline CDR1 is SEHNR and CDR2 FQNEAQ (reference sequence). The CDR3 DNA sequence: TGTGCCAGCAGCCGAGCGGCGGGGGCTAACACTGAAGCTTTCTTT. It translates to CASSRAAGANTEAFF. The whole variable domain, remainder taken from reference TRBV7-9 and TRBJ1-1, is DTGVSQNPRHKITKRGQNVTFRCDPISEHNRLYWYRQTLGQGPEFLTYFQNEAQLEKSRLLSDRFSAERPKGSFSTLEIQRTEQGDSAMYLCASSRAAGANTEAFFGQGTRLTVV.